The TCR beta chain under discussion was sequenced for a study of blood T cells in healthy people across ages. General study results and limits: Relative to aged donors, long-lived donors carried more naive CD4+ cells and displayed higher diversity.

Every donor contributed around 10 milliliters of peripheral blood by blood draw. RNA extraction gave at least 5 micrograms of total RNA per sample. Remarks on this clonotype: Its antigen is still unknown. At one end the junction does not follow the germline gene, possibly because of a read error.

CDR1 and CDR2 (germline): SGHTA, FQGNSA. The CDR3 consists of 17 residues. Then a second PCR, running roughly 7 to 11 cycles, was carried out with a sample-barcoded 5' primer and a J-beta primer mix. The authors tagged each cDNA molecule using a template-switch adaptor with 12 random nucleotides. TCRdb re-called the 5' RACE reads through MiXCR, storing one row per CDR3 protein. The data show about 1.8 million distinct CDR3 sequences, about 50% seen once. Sequencing was performed on blood. The receptor was isolated from a woman aged 35 to 49 in good health. V gene TRBV7-2 combines with J gene TRBJ2-6; 7 nucleotides agree with TRBD2. In nucleotides, the CDR3 is TGTGCCGGCAGCGCAAGACTAGCCCTGGATGGGGCCAACGTCCTGACTTTC. Translation: CAGSARLALDGANVLTF.